Given below is one TCR beta chain in context. The antigen is not known. The sample is drawn from a study of T cell therapy after organ transplantation. Assay used: immunoSEQ multiplex PCR; TCRdb lists only in-frame clones, some missing. The sample has about 17,000 clones, about 85% seen once. Germline V gene sequence: CDR1 SGHDT, CDR2 YYEEEE. The CDR3 has 16 amino acids. Trimming removed 0 bases from V and 2 bases from J, with 15 bases in between. The time point was: 20-29 weeks after completion of therapy. The chain joins TRBV5-6 to TRBJ2-7; TRBD1 or TRBD2 may be the D gene (5 bases each). The sequenced sample was CD8+ T cells from blood, obtained after autologous CMV-specific T cell therapy. The TCR comes from a human patient who had received a solid organ transplant and had CMV disease. Some T cells may be provided by the graft donor. This CDR3 reads CASSLGGGTLPYEQYF. The CDR3 coding sequence is TGTGCCAGCAGCTTGGGTGGGGGAACCTTACCCTACGAGCAGTACTTC.